This entry describes one T cell receptor (beta chain). What it recognizes is unknown. This entry comes from a study of cytomegalovirus exposure and HLA in healthy donors. Deletions cut 7 bases from V and 7 bases from J, with 13 bases between. There are 12 residues in the CDR3. Germline lookup yields CDR1 MDHEN and CDR2 SYDVKM. Amplification used 60 Vbeta primers and 13 Jbeta primers. Repertoires were generated with immunoSEQ multiplex PCR, while TCRdb's copy carries only in-frame clones and drops some. The sample has around 65,000 clones; around 72% are singletons. General study results and limits: TCR beta V segments were, for the most part, productive about 87% or about 30% of the time in an earlier analysis. A later analysis by the authors found several of the most significant clusters apparently linked to common viral pathogens. A later analysis reportedly found that, within productive TCRs, an Asian-associated ancestry cluster had fewer N-insertions than the mean observed across the roughly 610 donors. Presence/absence analyses treated sequencing depth as roughly uniform across donors.

This TCR derives from a woman in her twenties or thirties in good health and CMV-seropositive. Material: PBMCs. The rearrangement joins TRBV28 to TRBJ1-2; maybe TRBD1 (5 bases). In DNA form, the CDR3 reads TGTGCCAGCAAACTGGGGGGTGGTGGCTACACCTTC. It specifies CASKLGGGGYTF.